Sequencing of this TCR beta chain was carried out in a study of blood T cells in healthy people across ages (dated by TCRdb to about 2015). Notes on the research overall: In model experiments, template switching captured roughly one uniquely barcoded TCR beta cDNA molecule for every two T cells. The study measured age-related changes in TCR beta repertoire diversity using deep sequencing normalized with unique cDNA molecular identifiers. Using the same blood draw, the study looked at two additional independent replicas of 1 million unique cDNA reads for two donors, one aged 18 to 29 and the other aged 80 or older. Donors of different ages were randomly distributed across sequencing lanes to avoid experimental bias. Donors were grouped into four age groups: young (average about 15 years), middle-aged (over 35), aged (about 60) and long-lived (about 90).

Study-wide findings and limitations: Observed TCR beta diversity correlated strongly with the percentage of naive T cells measured by flow cytometry. Bulk unsorted PBMC profiling prevented conclusive comparison of naive and antigen-experienced compartments. Compared with the aged group, the long-lived group had more naive CD4+ T cells, fewer expanded clones and increased TCR diversity, a pattern suggesting age selection. As age increased, observed TCR beta diversity per million T cells dropped in a roughly linear way, and a significant reduction was already evident by age 40. Total diversity estimates from one million sequenced T cells were considered lower bounds and underestimates. Donor CMV infection status was unknown, potentially confounding age-related changes in expanded clonotypes.

The donors were 40 or so Caucasian individuals from Russia, aged 6 to 90 years, who were systemically healthy. Around 10 milliliters of peripheral blood were drawn from each donor into EDTA-treated Vacutainer tubes. Ficoll-Paque density-gradient centrifugation was used to isolate PBMCs, with at least 6.5 million per sample. Total RNA was extracted from PBMCs with Trizol reagent, with at least 5.5 micrograms obtained per sample. The percentages of naive CD45RAhigh/CD27high T cells were determined by flow cytometry on a PBMC aliquot from every donor. CDR3 length: 15 amino acids, cysteine to phenylalanine. The read is trimmed to its CDR3 DNA, 45 bases read in frame from base 1. The CDR1 and CDR2 encoded by the germline V gene are SGHTA and FQGNSA. To prepare the library, 5' RACE was applied. This sample was sequenced with an Illumina HiSeq 2500. The second PCR ran for about 6 to 12 cycles and used a J-beta primer mix along with a sample-barcoded 5' primer. Each TCR beta cDNA molecule received a unique molecular identifier from a template-switch 5' adaptor carrying 12 random nucleotides. Each sample yielded at least 2.5 million CDR3-containing paired-end reads. First-strand cDNA was synthesized from all RNA with the Mint cDNA synthesis kit, primed by a TRBC-specific oligonucleotide. Following uracil-DNA glycosylase treatment, all cDNA underwent a first 18-cycle PCR with the universal primers M1SS and BC2_uni_R. As for the original processing: For normalization, 1 million high-quality reads, each with a distinct molecular identifier, were randomly selected from each sample. Reads with shared molecular identifiers were discarded instead of being binned into consensus sequences. MiTCR, run with a Q25 quality threshold and the strictest error-elimination algorithm, handled CDR3 identification, clonotype clustering and error correction. Lower-bound total TCR beta diversity was estimated with a nonparametric unseen species model using Euler transformation. TCRdb redid the processing of the public reads, applying fastp at Q25 and MiXCR, and retained in-frame beta chains. Entries that share a CDR3 protein sequence are merged under the most common genes and DNA. The V and J calls, along with clone size, are taken from TCRdb and not from the paper's own processing. This sample gives 850,000 to 1,100,000 distinct CDR3 sequences in total; approximately 38% of them show up just once. In total, the top ten clones hold under 15% of the sample.

In regard to this clonotype: Its target antigen remains unknown. The sample holds no much larger clone one base away, and base qualities are not on file.

The TCR sequence derives from a man aged 18 to 30 in good health. The specimen sequenced was blood. The chain is assembled from TRBV7-2 and TRBJ2-1, with the D call perhaps TRBD1 or TRBD2, as 5 bases match in each case. The tail of the sequence fits TRBJ2-7 better, so the J call may be wrong. The CDR3 loop reads CASSSMTDYYNEQYF. The bases are TGTGCCAGCAGCTCGATGACAGACTACTACAATGAGCAGTACTTC.